Listed here are 9 T cell receptor beta chains from one sample, sequenced in a study of vaccination effects on CD4 cells after COVID-19. For these receptors, no antigen is known. TCRdb keeps only in-frame clones here, not all; method: immunoSEQ multiplex PCR. The sample consists of more than 20,000 clones, 76% of them appearing once. Viral peptide pool expansion of antigen-specific CD4+ T cells preceded sequencing in the ViraFEST assay. Isolating CD4+ T cells followed more than eight days of culture. Negative nucleocapsid antibody tests before and after vaccination confirmed no previous SARS-CoV-2 infection. Source: CD4+ T cells from PBMCs cultured with HCoV-NL63 spike peptides, taken before COVID-19 vaccination. These receptors were obtained from a human donor who received a COVID-19 vaccine.

J is TRBJ2-7 and V is TRBV19; no clear D gene. V shed 3 bases and J shed 3 bases, with 15 bases lying between them. Germline V gene sequence: CDR1 LNHDA, CDR2 SQIVND (reference sequence). This CDR3 spans 15 amino acids. In nucleotides, the CDR3 is TGTGCCAGTAGTATTGGGATGGCCCCAGGCTACGAGCAGTACTTC. Translating it yields CASSIGMAPGYEQYF. The variable domain in full, with the rest retrieved from reference TRBV19 and TRBJ2-7, is DGGITQSPKYLFRKEGQNVTLSCEQNLNHDAMYWYRQDPGQGLRLIYYSQIVNDFQKGDIAEGYSVSREKKESFPLTVTSAQKNPTAFYLCASSIGMAPGYEQYFGPGTRLTVT.

This sequence joins TRBV27 and TRBJ2-1; perhaps TRBD2 as D (6 bases). Germline V gene lookup returns CDR1 MNHEY and CDR2 SMNVEV (reference sequence). V was cut by 6 bases and J by 1 base, with 19 bases left in between. The CDR3 totals 17 residues. The CDR3, as DNA: TGTGCCAGCAGCCTCACTCCGGGACTCTTATCCTACAATGAGCAGTTCTTC. Translation: CASSLTPGLLSYNEQFF.

The rearrangement joins TRBV3-1 (or the pseudogene TRBV3-2) to TRBJ2-7; TRBD1 is a possible D gene (6 bases). Germline CDR1 and CDR2: LGHDT and YNNKEL (reference sequence). Between the trimmed V and J ends, which lost 4 bases and 9 bases, there was a span of 13 bases. CDR3 length: 12 residues. The CDR3 sequence: CASSPFGGLQYF. CDR3 nucleotides: TGTGCCAGCAGCCCCTTTGGGGGCTTGCAGTACTTC.

The chain uses TRBV27 and TRBJ1-2, with TRBD1 matching 7 bases. Unmatched junction bases numbered 16, after V lost 5 bases and J lost 4 bases. Germline CDR1 reads MNHEY; CDR2 reads SMNVEV (reference sequence). The CDR3 spans 17 residues. CDR3 residues: CASSRTGTASSLYGYTF. The CDR3, as DNA: TGTGCCAGCAGTCGGACCGGGACAGCATCATCACTCTATGGCTACACCTTC.

The chain is built from TRBV7-2 and TRBJ2-5; no clear D gene. CDR1 is SGHTA, CDR2 FQGNSA, per germline. The CDR3 length is 14 residues. V lost 0 bases to trimming and J lost 1 base, with 6 bases between them. The chain's CDR3 is CASSLAQAQETQYF. CDR3 DNA sequence: TGTGCCAGCAGCTTAGCCCAGGCCCAAGAGACCCAGTACTTC.

Only a few counts were recorded for this clone. The chain is built from TRBV5-1 and TRBJ1-1; 10 bases are shared with TRBD1. This CDR3 is built from 14 residues. CDR1 and CDR2 (germline): SGHRS, YFSETQ. V was clipped by 5 bases and J by 5 bases; unmatched bases: 6. CDR3 loop: CASSYRDRGTEAFF. The CDR3 DNA reads as TGCGCCAGCAGTTACCGGGACAGGGGAACTGAAGCTTTCTTT.

The chain joins TRBV6-5 to TRBJ1-2; no clear D gene. The V gene lost 6 bases and the J gene lost 4 bases, with 9 bases spanning the gap. Germline CDR1 MNHEY, CDR2 SVGAGI. The CDR3 has 12 amino acids. CDR3: CASRAGPYGYTF. The CDR3 coding sequence is TGTGCCAGCAGGGCAGGACCCTATGGCTACACCTTC.

The chain couples TRBV27 to TRBJ1-6, with a tentative D call TRBD1 (5 bases). The germline CDR1 and CDR2 sequences are MNHEY and SMNVEV (reference sequence). V was cut by 4 bases and J by 7 bases, with 11 bases left in between. The CDR3 totals 14 residues. CDR3 coding DNA: TGTGCCAGCAGTTCGAGGGGAGGGAATTCACCCCTCCACTTT. This gives the protein CASSSRGGNSPLHF.

The chain combines TRBV19 with TRBJ2-6; D remains unclear. The germline gives CDR1 LNHDA, CDR2 SQIVND (reference sequence). The length of the CDR3 is 18 residues. V was clipped by 3 bases and J by 0 bases, with 15 bases between them. The CDR3 loop reads CASSMGWGYRSGANVLTF. In DNA form, the CDR3 reads TGTGCCAGTAGTATGGGGTGGGGATATCGCTCTGGGGCCAACGTCCTGACTTTC.